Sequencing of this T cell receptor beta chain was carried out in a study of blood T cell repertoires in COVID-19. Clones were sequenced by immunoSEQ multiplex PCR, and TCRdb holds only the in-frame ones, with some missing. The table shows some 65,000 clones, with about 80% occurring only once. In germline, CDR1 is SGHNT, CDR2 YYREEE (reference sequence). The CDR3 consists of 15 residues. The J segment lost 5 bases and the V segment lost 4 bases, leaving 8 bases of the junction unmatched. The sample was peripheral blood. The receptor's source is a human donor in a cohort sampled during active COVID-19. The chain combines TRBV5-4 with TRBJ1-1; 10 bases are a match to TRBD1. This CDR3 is CASSDAGTGVTEAFF. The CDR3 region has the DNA TGTGCCAGCAGCGACGCCGGGACAGGGGTAACTGAAGCTTTCTTT.